This TCR beta chain was recorded in a study of technical replicates of blood from a handful of donors. Losses at the gene ends were 8 bases for V and 6 bases for J; bases not matched to a gene: 12. The CDR3 runs 14 residues. CDR1 MNHEY and CDR2 SMNVEV come from the germline V gene (reference sequence). Sequenced by immunoSEQ multiplex PCR; TCRdb stores in-frame clones only, minus some. This repertoire shows roughly 100,000 clones, 95% to 96% found once; its top ten account for approximately 0.37%. The TCR originated in a human donor in good health. Sequenced input: T cells isolated from PBMCs. This chain connects TRBV27 to TRBJ1-1; 7 bases are a match to TRBD1. Here the CDR3 DNA reads TGTGCCAGCCAAGGGACAGTCCAGAGGGCTGAAGCTTTCTTT. This sequence encodes CASQGTVQRAEAFF.